Listed here is a single T cell receptor (beta chain). This sample was taken from a study of early T cells in non-severe SARS-CoV-2 infection. As for the study in general: The input, bulk RNA from unsorted whole blood, was sequenced, and chains were unpaired.

Germline CDR1 reads SQVTM; CDR2 reads ANQGSEA. V was cut by 5 bases and J by 4 bases, with 17 bases left in between. The CDR3 is made up of 14 amino acids. TCRdb analysed the 5' RACE reads with MiXCR anew, one entry per CDR3 protein. The sample has around 77,000 distinct CDR3 sequences; about 5% are singletons. V is TRBV29-1 and J is TRBJ1-1, with D tentatively TRBD1 (5 bases). The source is an adult who was a healthcare worker with PCR-confirmed SARS-CoV-2 infection or an uninfected control (not recorded which). Sequences were derived from whole blood, sampled at baseline. The chain's CDR3 is CSVPNKGIGTEAFF. For the CDR3, the DNA is TGCAGCGTTCCAAATAAGGGGATCGGCACTGAAGCTTTCTTT.